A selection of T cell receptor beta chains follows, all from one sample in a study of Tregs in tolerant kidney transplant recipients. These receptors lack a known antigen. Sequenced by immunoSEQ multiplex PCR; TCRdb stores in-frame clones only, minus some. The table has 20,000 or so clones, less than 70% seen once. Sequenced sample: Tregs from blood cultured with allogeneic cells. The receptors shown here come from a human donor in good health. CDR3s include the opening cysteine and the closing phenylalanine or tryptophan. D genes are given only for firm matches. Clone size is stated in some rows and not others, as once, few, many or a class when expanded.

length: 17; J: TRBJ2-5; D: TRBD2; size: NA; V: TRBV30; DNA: TGTGCCTGGGACCTAAGACTAGCGGGGGGCATGGTCGGGACCCAGTACTTC; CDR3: CAWDLRLAGGMVGTQYF
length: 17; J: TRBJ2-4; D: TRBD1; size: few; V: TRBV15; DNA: TGTGCCACCAGCAGCGACAGGGTGGGACAAGGCAAAAACATTCAGTACTTC; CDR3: CATSSDRVGQGKNIQYF
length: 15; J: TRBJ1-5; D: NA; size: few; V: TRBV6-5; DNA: TGTGCCAGCAGTTACTCTCAGGGTTTAAGGCAGCCCCAGCATTTT; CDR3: CASSYSQGLRQPQHF
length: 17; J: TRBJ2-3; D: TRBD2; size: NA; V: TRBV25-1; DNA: TGTGCCAGCAGTGATTCACTAGCGGGAGGACTCACAGATACGCAGTATTTT; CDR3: CASSDSLAGGLTDTQYF
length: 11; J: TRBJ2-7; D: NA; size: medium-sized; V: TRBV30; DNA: TGTGCCTGGACCCAGGGCGAGGAGCAGTACTTC; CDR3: CAWTQGEEQYF
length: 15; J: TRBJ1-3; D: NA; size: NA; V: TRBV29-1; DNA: TGCAGCGTCGCCCCCTTGGGAGGGAAAGGAAACACCATATATTTT; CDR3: CSVAPLGGKGNTIYF
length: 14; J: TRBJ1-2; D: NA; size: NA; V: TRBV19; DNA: TGTGCCAGTAGTGTTTCGGGACGCCGTTATGGCTACACCTTC; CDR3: CASSVSGRRYGYTF
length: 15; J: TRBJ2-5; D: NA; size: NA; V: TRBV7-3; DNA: TGTGCCAGCAGGTTCGGCGGGGGCCTTCAAGAGACCCAGTACTTC; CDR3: CASRFGGGLQETQYF
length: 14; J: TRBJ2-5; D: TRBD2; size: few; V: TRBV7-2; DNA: TGTGCCAGCAGCTTAGGCGGGGGGCGAGAGACCCAGTACTTC; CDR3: CASSLGGGRETQYF
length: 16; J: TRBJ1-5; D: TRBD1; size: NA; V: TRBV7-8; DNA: TGTGCCAGCAGCGTAACAGGGGAGGGTGGCAATCAGCCCCAGCATTTT; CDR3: CASSVTGEGGNQPQHF
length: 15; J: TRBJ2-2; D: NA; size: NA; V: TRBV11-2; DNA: TGTGCCAGCAGGGATACAGGGCTTTGGACCGGGGAGCTGTTTTTT; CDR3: CASRDTGLWTGELFF
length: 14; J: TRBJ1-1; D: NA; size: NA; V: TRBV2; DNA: TGTGCCAGCAGGTGGGCGGGGGGCTCCGCTGAAGCTTTCTTT; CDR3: CASRWAGGSAEAFF
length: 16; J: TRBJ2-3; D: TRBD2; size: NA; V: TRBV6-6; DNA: TGTGCCAGCAGTTACGGAACGGGCGGGAGAACAGATACGCAGTATTTT; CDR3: CASSYGTGGRTDTQYF
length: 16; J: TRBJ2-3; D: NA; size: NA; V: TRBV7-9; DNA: TGTGCCAGCAGCCTAGCGATGATACCTGCCACAGATACGCAGTATTTT; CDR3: CASSLAMIPATDTQYF
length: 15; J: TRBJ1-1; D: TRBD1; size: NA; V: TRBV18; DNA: TGTGCCAGCCAACTAGGACAGGGAGTGGGCACTGAAGCTTTCTTT; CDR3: CASQLGQGVGTEAFF
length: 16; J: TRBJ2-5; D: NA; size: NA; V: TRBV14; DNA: TGTGCCAGCAGCCAAGAGGACAGCTTATACCAAGAGACCCAGTACTTC; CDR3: CASSQEDSLYQETQYF
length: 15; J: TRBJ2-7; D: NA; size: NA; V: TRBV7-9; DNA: TGTGCCAGCAGCTTAGCTTATTCGGGGTTCGCCGAGCAGTACTTC; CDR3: CASSLAYSGFAEQYF
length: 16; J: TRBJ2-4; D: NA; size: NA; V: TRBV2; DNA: TGTGCCAGCAGTGAAGCGACTATGCTAGCCAAAAACATTCAGTACTTC; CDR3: CASSEATMLAKNIQYF
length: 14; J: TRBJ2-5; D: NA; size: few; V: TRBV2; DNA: TGTGCCAGCAGGGCCGGACTCGGTCGGGAGACCCAGTACTTC; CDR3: CASRAGLGRETQYF
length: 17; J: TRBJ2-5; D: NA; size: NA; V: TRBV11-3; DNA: TGTGCCAGCAGCCAAGAGGGGGCGGCAGGGGGAGGAGAGACCCAGTACTTC; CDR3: CASSQEGAAGGGETQYF
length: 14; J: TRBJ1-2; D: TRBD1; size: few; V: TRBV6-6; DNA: TGTGCCAGCAGCTACGGGGACAGGGTAGGGGGCTACACCTTC; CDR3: CASSYGDRVGGYTF
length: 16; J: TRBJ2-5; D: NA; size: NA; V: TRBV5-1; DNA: TGCGCCAGCAGCCCGGGGGTGGGGACCCACGTCCAGACCCAGTACTTC; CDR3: CASSPGVGTHVQTQYF
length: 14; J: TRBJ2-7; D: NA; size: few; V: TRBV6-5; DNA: TGTGCCAGCAGTGAAGTAGGGGGACCCTACGAGCAGTACTTC; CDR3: CASSEVGGPYEQYF
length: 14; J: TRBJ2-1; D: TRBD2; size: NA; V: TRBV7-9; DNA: TGTGCCAGCAGCTTAGCGGGGGGGAACAATGAGCAGTTCTTC; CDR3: CASSLAGGNNEQFF
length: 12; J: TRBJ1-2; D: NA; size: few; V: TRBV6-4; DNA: TGTGCCAGCAGTGAAGGGGGTTTGGGCTACACCTTC; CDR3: CASSEGGLGYTF
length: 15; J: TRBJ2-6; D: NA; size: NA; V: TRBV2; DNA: TGTGCCAGCAGTCTCCAGGGGACTGGGGCCAACGTCCTGACTTTC; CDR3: CASSLQGTGANVLTF
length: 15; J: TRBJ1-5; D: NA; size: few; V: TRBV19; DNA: TGTGCCAGTAGCGTCGTCGGATATAGCAATCAGCCCCAGCATTTT; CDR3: CASSVVGYSNQPQHF
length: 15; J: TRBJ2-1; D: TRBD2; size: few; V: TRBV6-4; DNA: TGTGCCAGCAGTATCGGTTTGACCCGGGGGGATGAGCAGTTCTTC; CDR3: CASSIGLTRGDEQFF
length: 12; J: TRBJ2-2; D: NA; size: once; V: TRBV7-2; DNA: TGTGCCAGCAGCCCCCCGAGGGGTCGGATGTTTTTT; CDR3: CASSPPRGRMFF
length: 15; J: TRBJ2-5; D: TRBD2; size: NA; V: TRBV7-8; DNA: TGTGCCAGCAGCTCGCTAGCGGGATGGAGGGAGACCCAGTACTTC; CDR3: CASSSLAGWRETQYF
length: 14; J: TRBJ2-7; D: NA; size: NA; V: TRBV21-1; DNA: TGTGCCAGCAGGCCGGGACGGGGGTTATACGAGCAGTACTTC; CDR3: CASRPGRGLYEQYF
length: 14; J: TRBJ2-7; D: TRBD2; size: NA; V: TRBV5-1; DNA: TGCGCCAGCAGTTTTAGCGGGAGCACTGGGGAGCAGTACTTC; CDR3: CASSFSGSTGEQYF
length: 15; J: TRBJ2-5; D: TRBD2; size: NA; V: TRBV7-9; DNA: TGTGCCAGCACCGCCCGGGCGGGGGGACAAGAGACCCAGTACTTC; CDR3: CASTARAGGQETQYF
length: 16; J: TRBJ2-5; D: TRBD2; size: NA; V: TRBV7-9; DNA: TGTGCCATCCCCCGACTAGCGAGAGACGACCAAGAGACCCAGTACTTC; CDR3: CAIPRLARDDQETQYF
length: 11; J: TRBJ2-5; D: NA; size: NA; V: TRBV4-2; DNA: TGTGCCAGCAGCCACGGAGAGACCCAGTACTTC; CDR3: CASSHGETQYF
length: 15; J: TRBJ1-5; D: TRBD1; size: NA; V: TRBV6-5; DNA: TGTGCCAGCAGAAAAACAGGGGGTGACAATCAGCCCCAGCATTTT; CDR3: CASRKTGGDNQPQHF
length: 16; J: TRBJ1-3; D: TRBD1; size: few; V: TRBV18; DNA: TGTGCCAGCTCACGGGGACAGGTGAGCTCTGGAAACACCATATATTTT; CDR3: CASSRGQVSSGNTIYF
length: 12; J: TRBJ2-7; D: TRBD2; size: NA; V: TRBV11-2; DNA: TGTGCCAGCAGCCGAGCGGGAGCCGAGCAGTACTTC; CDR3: CASSRAGAEQYF
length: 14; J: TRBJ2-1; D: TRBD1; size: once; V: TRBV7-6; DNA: TGTGCCAGCAGCTCAGAGACAGGGTTATATGAGCAGTTCTTC; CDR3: CASSSETGLYEQFF
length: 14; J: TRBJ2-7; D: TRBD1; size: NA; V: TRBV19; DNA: TGTGCCAGTAGCCTCCGGACAGGGACCTACGAGCAGTACTTC; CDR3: CASSLRTGTYEQYF
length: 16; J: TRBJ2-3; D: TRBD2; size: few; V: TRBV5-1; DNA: TGCGCCAGCAGCATGGGGACTAGCGGATTCACAGATACGCAGTATTTT; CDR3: CASSMGTSGFTDTQYF
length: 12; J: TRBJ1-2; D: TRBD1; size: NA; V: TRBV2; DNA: TGTGCCAGCAAAGGGGACAGGCAGGGCTACACCTTC; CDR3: CASKGDRQGYTF
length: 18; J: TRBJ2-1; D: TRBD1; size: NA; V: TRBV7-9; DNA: TGTGCCAGCAGCTTAGTCTTCGTAGTACAGGGGGCAGGTGGTGAGCAGTTCTTC; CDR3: CASSLVFVVQGAGGEQFF
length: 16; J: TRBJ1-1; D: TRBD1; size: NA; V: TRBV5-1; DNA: TGCGCCAGCAGCTCCAGGACAGGGAGAGGGATAACTGAAGCTTTCTTT; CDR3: CASSSRTGRGITEAFF
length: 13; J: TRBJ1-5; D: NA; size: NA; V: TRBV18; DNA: TGTGCCAGCTCACCAGACGGGAAGCAGCCCCAGCATTTT; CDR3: CASSPDGKQPQHF
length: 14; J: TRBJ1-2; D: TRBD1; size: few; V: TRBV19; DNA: TGTGCCAGTAGCAGGGGACAGTCCAACTATGGCTACACCTTC; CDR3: CASSRGQSNYGYTF
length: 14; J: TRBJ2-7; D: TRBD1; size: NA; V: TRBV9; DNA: TGTGCCAGCAGCGTCCTAGGACAGGGGGGAGAGCAGTACTTC; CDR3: CASSVLGQGGEQYF
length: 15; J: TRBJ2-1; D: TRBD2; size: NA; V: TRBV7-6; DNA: TGTGCCAGCAGCTTTTGGTCGGGAGGGAATAATGAGCAGTTCTTC; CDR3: CASSFWSGGNNEQFF
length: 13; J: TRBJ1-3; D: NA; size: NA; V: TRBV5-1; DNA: TGCGCCAGCAGACCTGGAGACGGAAACACCATATATTTT; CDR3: CASRPGDGNTIYF
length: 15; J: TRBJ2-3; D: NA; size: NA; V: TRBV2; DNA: TGTGCCAGCAGGGGGCAGGGTCGGGGCACAGATACGCAGTATTTT; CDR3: CASRGQGRGTDTQYF
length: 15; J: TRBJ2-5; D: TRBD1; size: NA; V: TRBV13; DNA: TGTGCCAGCAGCTCCCGGACAGGAGGAGGAGAGACCCAGTACTTC; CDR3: CASSSRTGGGETQYF
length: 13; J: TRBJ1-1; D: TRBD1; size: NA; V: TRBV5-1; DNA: TGCGCCAGCGGATACGGACAGGGCACTGAAGCTTTCTTT; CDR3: CASGYGQGTEAFF
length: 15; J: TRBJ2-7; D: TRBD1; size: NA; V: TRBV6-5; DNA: TGTGCCAGCAGACAGGACAGGAGAAATGCCTACGAGCAGTACTTC; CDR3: CASRQDRRNAYEQYF
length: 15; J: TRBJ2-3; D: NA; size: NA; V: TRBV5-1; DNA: TGCGCCAGCAGCTTGATCAGGAGGGGCACAGATACGCAGTATTTT; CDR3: CASSLIRRGTDTQYF
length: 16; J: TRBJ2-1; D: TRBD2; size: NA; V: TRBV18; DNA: TGTGCCAGCTCACCACCGTCTAGCGGGAGGGCTTCTGAGCAGTTCTTC; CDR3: CASSPPSSGRASEQFF